This TCR beta chain originates from a study of identifying expanded T cells in peripheral blood. No infections or other immune events were documented during collection. With regard to this clone: The antigen remains unidentified.

Study-wide results and limits: Roughly 1.1 clones differed between technical replicates, versus approximately 16 and 19 over time.

The repertoire was sequenced with immunoSEQ multiplex PCR; TCRdb's copy has only in-frame clones and lacks some. The sample includes tens of thousands of clones, approximately 90% of them seen just once. This clonotype originated in a person aged 18 to 75 in good health. Sequences were obtained from blood.

CDR3 nucleotides: TGTGCCAGCAGCCAAGAAGGCGGACTCCATTATACGCAGTATTTT. The encoded protein is CASSQEGGLHYTQYF. The chain carries TRBV14 and TRBJ2-3, with D possibly matching TRBD2 (5 bases). Trimming took 0 bases from V and 7 from J, leaving 14 bases between them. Germline CDR1 reads SGHDN; CDR2 reads FVKESK. The CDR3 is 15 residues long.